This entry concerns a single T cell receptor beta chain. This specimen belongs to a study of blood T cell repertoires in COVID-19. Study overall: PBMCs, B-cell-depleted T cells, or T cells were the source of the cDNA or gDNA that made up the material.

Repertoires were generated with immunoSEQ multiplex PCR, while TCRdb's copy carries only in-frame clones and drops some. Among a few hundred thousand clones listed, around nine tenths were seen once. The participants were between roughly 18 and 100 years old and came from 24 US areas. Participants reported their clinical history, and cohort assignment relied on those reports. This CDR3 is 14 amino acids long. The germline V gene encodes CDR1 SGHDN and CDR2 FVKESK. The V and J ends lost 4 bases and 6 bases respectively, with 12 bases between them. This receptor was identified in a woman in her 50s who had been exposed to COVID-19. Sample: PBMCs or T cells enriched from blood (not recorded which). The V and J genes are TRBV14 and TRBJ2-2; D is possibly TRBD1 (6 bases). CDR3 nucleotide sequence: TGTGCCAGCAGCCCGATAACAGGGCCCGGGGAGCTGTTTTTT. Protein: CASSPITGPGELFF. The full variable domain, with the rest looked up from reference TRBV14 and TRBJ2-2, is EAGVTQFPSHSVIEKGQTVTLRCDPISGHDNLYWYRRVMGKEIKFLLHFVKESKQDESGMPNNRFLAERTGGTYSTLKVQPAELEDSGVYFCASSPITGPGELFFGEGSRLTVL.